This T cell receptor beta chain was identified in a study of blood T cell repertoires in COVID-19. Living in 24 US areas, the participants were between 18 and 89 years of age. Only in-frame clones appear in the TCRdb table, and some are missing; sequencing was by immunoSEQ multiplex PCR. Of 130,000 or so clones listed, around 80% are singletons. V gave up 10 bases and J gave up 9 bases; unmatched junction bases: 12. In germline, CDR1 is ENHRY, CDR2 SYGVKD. The CDR3 runs to 13 residues. This chain connects TRBV10-3 to TRBJ2-1; 7 bases agree with TRBD2. The receptor comes from a man aged 40-49 years with acute COVID-19. Sequencing was done on a sample of PBMCs or T cells enriched from blood (not recorded which). The CDR3 sequence is CASSQTGEGEQFF. CDR3 DNA sequence: TGTGCCAGCTCCCAGACCGGGGAGGGTGAGCAGTTCTTC.